This T cell receptor beta chain is drawn from a study of cytomegalovirus exposure and HLA in healthy donors. Study results and limitations: In a later analysis, at a false discovery rate of 0.05, 15,000 to 20,000 TCR beta sequences matched HLA alleles. The authors confirmed in vitro that a few CMV-associated chains were specific for CMV antigens.

V lost 10 bases to trimming and J lost 3 bases, with 19 bases between them. Germline CDR1 is MDHEN and CDR2 is SYDVKM. The CDR3 covers 14 residues. Details on this clone: Its antigen is not identified.

The donors (healthy individuals) were bone marrow donors. The PCR had 60 Vbeta and 13 Jbeta primers. Only in-frame clones appear in the TCRdb table, and some are missing; sequencing was by immunoSEQ multiplex PCR. Of fewer than 200,000 clones in the sample, about 75% were seen once. This sequence originates from a man between 18 and 29 years old in good health and CMV-seronegative. The chain links TRBV28 to TRBJ2-7; weak D call: TRBD2 (5 bases). Sequenced material: PBMCs. CDR3 amino acids: CAIPTLGVGYEQYF. The CDR3 coding sequence is TGTGCCATTCCGACCTTGGGAGTAGGCTACGAGCAGTACTTC.